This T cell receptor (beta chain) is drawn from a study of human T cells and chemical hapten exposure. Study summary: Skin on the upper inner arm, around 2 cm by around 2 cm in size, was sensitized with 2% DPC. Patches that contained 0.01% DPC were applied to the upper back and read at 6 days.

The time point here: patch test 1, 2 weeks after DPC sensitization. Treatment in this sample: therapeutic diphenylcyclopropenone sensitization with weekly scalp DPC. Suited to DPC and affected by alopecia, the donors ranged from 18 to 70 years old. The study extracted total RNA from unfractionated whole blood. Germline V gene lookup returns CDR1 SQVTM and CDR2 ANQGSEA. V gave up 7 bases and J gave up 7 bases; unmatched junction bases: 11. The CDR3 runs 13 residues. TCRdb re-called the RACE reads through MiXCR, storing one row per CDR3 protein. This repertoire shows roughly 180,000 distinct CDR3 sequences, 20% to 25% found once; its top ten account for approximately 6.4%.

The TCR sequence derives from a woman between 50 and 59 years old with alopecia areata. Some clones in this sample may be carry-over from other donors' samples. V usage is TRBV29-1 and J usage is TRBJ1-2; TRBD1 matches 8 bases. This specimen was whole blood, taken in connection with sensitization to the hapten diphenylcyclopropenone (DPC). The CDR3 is CSARDRLLGGYTF. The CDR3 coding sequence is TGCAGCGCCCGGGACAGGCTACTCGGTGGCTACACCTTC.